This is a list of T cell receptor beta chains from one sample in a study of OX40 agonist ivuxolimab in advanced cancers. Some clones are missing from TCRdb's copy, which holds only in-frame ones; the method was immunoSEQ multiplex PCR. Here the sample spans tens of thousands of clones, around 89% being singletons. Specimen: CD4+ or CD8+ T cells sorted from blood, collected in a trial of the OX40 agonist ivuxolimab. All receptors come from an adult with an advanced solid tumor such as melanoma, head and neck, liver or kidney cancer. Each CDR3 is given with its conserved first and last residue. D genes are given only for firm matches. Clone size appears in some rows only: once, few, many, or a class for an expanded clone.

j_call,d_call,clone_size,v_call,cdr3_nt,cdr3_aa
TRBJ2-5,-,-,TRBV7-9,TGTGCCAGCAGCCACGACAGACAAGAGACCCAGTACTTC,CASSHDRQETQYF
TRBJ2-1,TRBD1,-,TRBV7-2,TGTGCCAGCAGCCCATGGGGGACAGGGAAAAAGCAGTTCTTC,CASSPWGTGKKQFF
TRBJ1-5,TRBD1,-,TRBV27,TGTGCCAGCAGTGCGGGACAGGGGGTTCAGCCCCAGCATTTT,CASSAGQGVQPQHF
TRBJ2-1,-,-,TRBV27,TGTGCCAGCAGCGCCTCAGGGAGCGGTGAGCAGTTCTTC,CASSASGSGEQFF
TRBJ1-5,-,-,TRBV7-8,TGTGCCAGCAGTCCCGGGGCCCTTGGAGGGCCCCAGCATTTT,CASSPGALGGPQHF
TRBJ1-5,-,-,TRBV15,TGTGCCACCAGCCTCGGGACTGATAGCAATCAGCCCCAGCATTTT,CATSLGTDSNQPQHF
TRBJ2-3,-,-,TRBV5-6,TGTGCCAGCAGCTTAAGTGCCGAAGAAAGAGAAGGGACGCAGTATTTT,CASSLSAEEREGTQYF
TRBJ2-5,TRBD1,-,TRBV10-3,TGTGCCATCAGTGCACCAGGGGGAGAGACCCAGTACTTC,CAISAPGGETQYF
TRBJ2-1,TRBD1,few,TRBV11-2,TGTGCCAGCAGCTTAGGGACAGGGGACTACAATGAGCAGTTCTTC,CASSLGTGDYNEQFF
TRBJ2-7,-,few,TRBV27,TGTGCCAGCACTCCCAGGTATGGGCCCGAGCAGTACTTC,CASTPRYGPEQYF
TRBJ1-1,TRBD1,few,TRBV19,TGTGCCAGTAGTTCGACAGGGATCACTGAAGCTTTCTTT,CASSSTGITEAFF
TRBJ2-3,-,-,TRBV9,TGTGCCAGCAGCAGAGATGGGGGCACAGATACGCAGTATTTT,CASSRDGGTDTQYF
TRBJ2-7,TRBD2,-,TRBV28,TGTGCCAGCAGTTTATCCCGGATAGGTAGCGGGAGCAGCGAGCAGTACTTC,CASSLSRIGSGSSEQYF
TRBJ1-6,-,-,TRBV4-1,TGCGCCAGCAGCCAGATACAGGGTTCCAATTCACCCCTCCACTTT,CASSQIQGSNSPLHF
TRBJ1-2,-,-,TRBV6-5,TGTGCCAGCACCAACGGGGATGGCTACACCTTC,CASTNGDGYTF
TRBJ1-2,-,-,TRBV6-6,TGTGCCAGCAGTTACTCGGGGGGAAACTATGGCTACACCTTC,CASSYSGGNYGYTF
TRBJ2-3,TRBD2,-,TRBV9,TGTGCCAGCAGCTTTGGGGGGGGCACAGATACGCAGTATTTT,CASSFGGGTDTQYF
TRBJ2-1,-,-,TRBV19,TGTGCCACTATGTCTGCGGGTGGCTCCTACAATGAGCAGTTCTTC,CATMSAGGSYNEQFF
TRBJ2-7,TRBD1,few,TRBV29-1,TGCAGCGTTGAAGACCCGACAGGGTCCCCCTACGAGCAGTACTTC,CSVEDPTGSPYEQYF
TRBJ2-7,TRBD2,-,TRBV19,TGTGCCAGCAAAATAGCGGGAGGCCTCTACGAGCAGTACTTC,CASKIAGGLYEQYF
TRBJ2-7,-,-,TRBV19,TGTGCCAGTAGTATGGTAGAAACAACCGAGCAGTACTTC,CASSMVETTEQYF
TRBJ1-1,TRBD1,-,TRBV6-5,TGTGCCAGCAGCTCGACAGGGCCCCCGGACACTGAAGCTTTCTTT,CASSSTGPPDTEAFF
TRBJ2-2,TRBD1,-,TRBV5-1,TGCGCCAGCAGCTTGGGGGACAGGCCCGATTACACCGGGGAGCTGTTTTTT,CASSLGDRPDYTGELFF
TRBJ2-5,TRBD2,-,TRBV28,TGTGCCAGCAGTTTTCCGGGAGGAGACTATAAATACCAAGAGACCCAGTACTTC,CASSFPGGDYKYQETQYF
TRBJ1-2,TRBD1,-,TRBV29-1,TGCAGCGTTGACTCTCGGCAGGGGGGTCTCTATGGCTACACCTTC,CSVDSRQGGLYGYTF
TRBJ1-1,-,-,TRBV28,TGTGCCAGCAGTTTCACGGAGAACACTGAAGCTTTCTTT,CASSFTENTEAFF
TRBJ2-7,-,-,TRBV27,TGTGCCAGCAGTCCTCCGGCGGACACGTACCCTTACGAGCAGTACTTC,CASSPPADTYPYEQYF
TRBJ2-1,-,-,TRBV7-9,TGTGCCAGCAGCTATGGGCCCCGTTGGGAGCAGTTCTTC,CASSYGPRWEQFF
TRBJ2-3,-,-,TRBV5-4,TGTGCCAGCAGCTTGGGGACTACCGTCCACACAGATACGCAGTATTTT,CASSLGTTVHTDTQYF
TRBJ1-1,-,-,TRBV7-2,TGTGCCAGCAGCTTAGCCGGGGAGACTGAAGCTTTCTTT,CASSLAGETEAFF
TRBJ2-5,-,-,TRBV7-8,TGTGCCAGCAGATCGGTCGCAGGGGCTCCGGAGACCCAGTACTTC,CASRSVAGAPETQYF
TRBJ1-1,-,-,TRBV19,TGTGCCAGTACCCTTGGGAGCTTGAACACTGAAGCTTTCTTT,CASTLGSLNTEAFF
TRBJ2-5,TRBD1,-,TRBV5-1,TGCGCCAGCAGGACACCGACAGGGGGCGTTGAAGAGACCCAGTACTTC,CASRTPTGGVEETQYF
TRBJ2-7,TRBD2,-,TRBV18,TGTGCCAGCTCACCGGGACTAGCATCCTACGAGCAGTACTTC,CASSPGLASYEQYF
TRBJ2-3,TRBD1,-,TRBV2,TGTGCCAGCAGTGGGACAGGAGCCGCAGGGGCAGATACGCAGTATTTT,CASSGTGAAGADTQYF
TRBJ2-7,TRBD1,-,TRBV28,TGTGCCAGCAGACTCGGGACAGGGATTACCTACGAGCAGTACTTC,CASRLGTGITYEQYF
TRBJ1-2,-,-,TRBV27,TGTGCCAGCAGCCCGCGGATGGGGACATATGGCTACACCTTC,CASSPRMGTYGYTF
TRBJ1-5,-,-,TRBV27,TGTGCCAGCAGTTTATCGTTTGCTCAGCCCCAGCATTTT,CASSLSFAQPQHF
TRBJ1-5,TRBD1,few,TRBV10-3,TGTGCCATCAGTGACGACGGACAGGAACTCCAGCATTTT,CAISDDGQELQHF
TRBJ2-3,-,once,TRBV27,TGTGCCAGCAGTGATCTCGACACCTTGGGCACAGATACGCAGTATTTT,CASSDLDTLGTDTQYF
TRBJ1-1,-,-,TRBV10-1,TGCGCCAGCAGGGCGGGCATGAACACTGAAGCTTTCTTT,CASRAGMNTEAFF
TRBJ2-3,-,-,TRBV21-1,TGTGCCAGCAGCAAAGCACTAGACCTAGCGGGGGGGGACACAGATACGCAGTATTTT,CASSKALDLAGGDTDTQYF
TRBJ2-6,-,-,TRBV6-6,TGTGCCAGCAGTTATCTACAGGCGGCTGGGGCCAACGTCCTGACTTTC,CASSYLQAAGANVLTF
TRBJ1-1,-,few,TRBV10-1,TGCGCCAGGCTATCTAGACAGACTGAAGCTTTCTTT,CARLSRQTEAFF
TRBJ1-1,-,-,TRBV19,TGTGCCAGTACCTTCTCTGGGAACACTGAAGCTTTCTTT,CASTFSGNTEAFF